The clone carrying this TCR beta chain showed up just a few times. The data belong to a study of identical twins. Template switching added a universal primer site; cDNA carried unique molecular identifiers. MiXCR, applied by TCRdb to the 5' RACE reads, yields one record per CDR3 protein. The sample shows under 300,000 distinct CDR3 sequences, roughly 13% of them seen only once. Deletions cut 5 bases from V and 1 base from J, with 16 bases between. The CDR3 is 15 amino acids. Germline CDR1 and CDR2: DFQATT and SNEGSKA (reference sequence). The same sample was also studied in work on yellow fever vaccine responses in identical twins.

This chain joins TRBV20-1 and TRBJ2-3; tentatively, D is TRBD2 (7 bases). Material for sequencing was memory (CD45RO+) T cells sorted from blood. This sequence originates from a woman between 18 and 29 years old in good health. CDR3 nucleotides: TGCAGTGCTGGGACTTGGGAGGGGGGCACAGATACGCAGTATTTT. This sequence encodes CSAGTWEGGTDTQYF.